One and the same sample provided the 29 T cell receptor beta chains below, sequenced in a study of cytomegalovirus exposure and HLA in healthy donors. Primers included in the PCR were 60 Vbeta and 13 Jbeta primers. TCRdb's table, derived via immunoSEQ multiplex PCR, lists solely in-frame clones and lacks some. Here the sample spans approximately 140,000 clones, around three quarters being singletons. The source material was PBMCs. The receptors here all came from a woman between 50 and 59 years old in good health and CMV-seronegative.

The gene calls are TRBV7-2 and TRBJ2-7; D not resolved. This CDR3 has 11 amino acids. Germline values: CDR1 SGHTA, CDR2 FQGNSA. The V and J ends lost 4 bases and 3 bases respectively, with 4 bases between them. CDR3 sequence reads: CASSSIYEQYF. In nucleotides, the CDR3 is TGTGCCAGCAGCTCCATCTACGAGCAGTACTTC.

CDR3 in DNA: TGTGCCAGCAGACTTCAGGGGCTTTTTGCTGAAGCTTTCTTT. It translates to CASRLQGLFAEAFF. This chain connects TRBV28 to TRBJ1-1; maybe TRBD1 (6 bases). This CDR3 spans 14 amino acids. Between the trimmed V and J ends, which lost 6 bases and 6 bases, there was a span of 17 bases. Germline V gene sequence: CDR1 MDHEN, CDR2 SYDVKM.

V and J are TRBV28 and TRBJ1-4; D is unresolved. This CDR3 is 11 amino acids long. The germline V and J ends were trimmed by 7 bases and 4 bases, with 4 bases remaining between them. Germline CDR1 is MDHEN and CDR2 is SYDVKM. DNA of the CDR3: TGTGCCAGCAAGAGTAATGAAAAACTGTTTTTT. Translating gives CASKSNEKLFF.

CDR3 DNA: TGTGCCAGCAGCGTATTGGGCAGGGGGCTTGGTAATGAGCAGTTCTTC. Translating it yields CASSVLGRGLGNEQFF. The chain recombines TRBV14 with TRBJ2-1, with 8 bases fitting TRBD1. The CDR3 is made up of 16 amino acids. The germline V gene encodes CDR1 SGHDN and CDR2 FVKESK. Losses at the gene ends were 5 bases for V and 7 bases for J; bases not matched to a gene: 13.

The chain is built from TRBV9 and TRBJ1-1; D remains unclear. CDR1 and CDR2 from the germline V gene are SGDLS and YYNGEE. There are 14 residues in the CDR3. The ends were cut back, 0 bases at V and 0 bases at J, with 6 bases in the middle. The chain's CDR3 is CASSVGGMNTEAFF. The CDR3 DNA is TGTGCCAGCAGCGTAGGAGGTATGAACACTGAAGCTTTCTTT.

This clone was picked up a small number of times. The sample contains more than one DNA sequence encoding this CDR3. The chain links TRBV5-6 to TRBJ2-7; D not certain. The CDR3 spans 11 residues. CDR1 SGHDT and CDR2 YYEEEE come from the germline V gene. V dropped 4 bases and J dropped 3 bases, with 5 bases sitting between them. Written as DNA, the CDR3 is TGTGCCAGCAGCACCGACTACGAGCAGTACGTC. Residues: CASSTDYEQYV.

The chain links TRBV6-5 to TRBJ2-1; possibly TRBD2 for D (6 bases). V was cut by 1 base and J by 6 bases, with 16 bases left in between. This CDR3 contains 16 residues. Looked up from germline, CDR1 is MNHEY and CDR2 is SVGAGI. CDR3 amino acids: CASSYFRAAGGNEQFF. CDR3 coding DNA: TGTGCCAGCAGTTACTTTCGAGCGGCCGGGGGCAATGAGCAGTTCTTC.

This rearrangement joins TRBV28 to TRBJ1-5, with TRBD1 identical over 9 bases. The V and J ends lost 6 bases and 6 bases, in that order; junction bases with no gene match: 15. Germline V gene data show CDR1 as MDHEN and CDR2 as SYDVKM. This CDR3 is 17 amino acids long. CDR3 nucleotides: TGTGCCAGCAGCCCCATGGGTACCGGGACAGGGATTCAGCCCCAGCATTTT. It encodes CASSPMGTGTGIQPQHF.

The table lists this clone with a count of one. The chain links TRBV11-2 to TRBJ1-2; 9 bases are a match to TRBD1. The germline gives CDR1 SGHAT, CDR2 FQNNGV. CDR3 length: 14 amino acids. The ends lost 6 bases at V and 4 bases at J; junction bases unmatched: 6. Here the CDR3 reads CASSYTGGTYGYTF. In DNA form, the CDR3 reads TGTGCCAGCAGTTACACAGGGGGCACCTATGGCTACACCTTC.

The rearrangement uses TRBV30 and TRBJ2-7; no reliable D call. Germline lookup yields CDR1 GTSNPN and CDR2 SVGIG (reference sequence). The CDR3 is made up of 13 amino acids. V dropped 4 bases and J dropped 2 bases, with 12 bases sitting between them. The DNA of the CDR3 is TGTGCCTGGAACCAGCGCCCACCCTACGAGCAGTACTTC. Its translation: CAWNQRPPYEQYF. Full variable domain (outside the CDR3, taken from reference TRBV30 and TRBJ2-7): SQTIHQWPATLVQPVGSPLSLECTVEGTSNPNLYWYRQAAGRGLQLLFYSVGIGQISSEVPQNLSASRPQDRQFILSSKKLLLSDSGFYLCAWNQRPPYEQYFGPGTRLTVT.

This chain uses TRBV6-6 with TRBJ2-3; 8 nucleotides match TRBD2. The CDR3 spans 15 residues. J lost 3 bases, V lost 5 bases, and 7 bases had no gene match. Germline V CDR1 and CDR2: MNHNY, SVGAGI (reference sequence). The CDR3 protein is CASSPSGSLTDTQYF. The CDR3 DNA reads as TGTGCCAGCAGTCCCAGCGGGAGTTTGACAGATACGCAGTATTTT.

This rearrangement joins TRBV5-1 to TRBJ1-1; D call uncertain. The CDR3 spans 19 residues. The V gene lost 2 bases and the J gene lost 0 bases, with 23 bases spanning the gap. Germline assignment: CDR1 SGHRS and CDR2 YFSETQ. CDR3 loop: CASSFGFSGSRILNTEAFF. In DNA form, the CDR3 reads TGCGCCAGCAGCTTTGGTTTCTCGGGGAGCCGGATATTGAACACTGAAGCTTTCTTT.

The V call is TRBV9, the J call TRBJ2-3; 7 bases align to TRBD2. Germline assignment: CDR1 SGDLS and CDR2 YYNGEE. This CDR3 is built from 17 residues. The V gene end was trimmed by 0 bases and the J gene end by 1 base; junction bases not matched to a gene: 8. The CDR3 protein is CASSVAPGGIGTDTQYF. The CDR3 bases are TGTGCCAGCAGCGTAGCCCCCGGGGGGATCGGCACAGATACGCAGTATTTT.

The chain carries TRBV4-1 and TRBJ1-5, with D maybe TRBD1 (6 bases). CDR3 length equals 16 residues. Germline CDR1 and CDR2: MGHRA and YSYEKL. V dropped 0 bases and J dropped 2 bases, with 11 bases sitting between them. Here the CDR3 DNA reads TGCGCCAGCAGCCAAGAGTGGACAGTAGGCAATCAGCCCCAGCATTTT. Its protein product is CASSQEWTVGNQPQHF.

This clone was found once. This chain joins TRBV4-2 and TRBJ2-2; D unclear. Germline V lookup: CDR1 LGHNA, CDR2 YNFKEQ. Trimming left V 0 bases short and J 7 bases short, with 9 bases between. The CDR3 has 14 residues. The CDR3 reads CASSQESVVGELFF. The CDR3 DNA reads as TGTGCCAGCAGCCAAGAATCAGTTGTCGGGGAGCTGTTTTTT.

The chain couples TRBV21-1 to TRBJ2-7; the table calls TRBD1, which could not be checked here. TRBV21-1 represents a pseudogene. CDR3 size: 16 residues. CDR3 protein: CASSKRDRGADYEQYF. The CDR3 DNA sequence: TGTGCCAGCAGCAAAAGGGACAGGGGGGCAGACTACGAGCAGTACTTC.

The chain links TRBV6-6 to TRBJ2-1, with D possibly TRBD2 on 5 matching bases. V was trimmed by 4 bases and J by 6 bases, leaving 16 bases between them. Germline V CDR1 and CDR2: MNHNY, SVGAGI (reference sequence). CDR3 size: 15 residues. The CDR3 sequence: CASSSLMGVGNEQFF. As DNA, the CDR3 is TGTGCCAGCAGTTCTCTGATGGGAGTGGGCAATGAGCAGTTCTTC.

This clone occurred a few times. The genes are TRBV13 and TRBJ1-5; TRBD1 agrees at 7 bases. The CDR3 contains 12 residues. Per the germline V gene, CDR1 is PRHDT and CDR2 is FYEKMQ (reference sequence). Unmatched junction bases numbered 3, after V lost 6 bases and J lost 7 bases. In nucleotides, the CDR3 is TGTGCCAGCAGTTCAGGGGGACAGCCCCAGCATTTT. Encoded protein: CASSSGGQPQHF.

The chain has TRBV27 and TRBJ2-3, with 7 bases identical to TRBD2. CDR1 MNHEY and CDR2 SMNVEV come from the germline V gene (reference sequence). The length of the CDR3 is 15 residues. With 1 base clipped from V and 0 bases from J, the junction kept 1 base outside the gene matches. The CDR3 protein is CASSLLTSSTDTQYF. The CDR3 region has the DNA TGTGCCAGCAGTTTATTGACTAGCAGCACAGATACGCAGTATTTT.

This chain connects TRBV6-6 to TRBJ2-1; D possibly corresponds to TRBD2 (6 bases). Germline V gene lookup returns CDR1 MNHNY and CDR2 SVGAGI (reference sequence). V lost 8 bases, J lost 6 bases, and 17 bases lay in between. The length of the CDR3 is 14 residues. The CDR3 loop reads CASDPGVLSNEQFF. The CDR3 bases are TGTGCCAGCGATCCGGGAGTGCTCTCCAATGAGCAGTTCTTC.

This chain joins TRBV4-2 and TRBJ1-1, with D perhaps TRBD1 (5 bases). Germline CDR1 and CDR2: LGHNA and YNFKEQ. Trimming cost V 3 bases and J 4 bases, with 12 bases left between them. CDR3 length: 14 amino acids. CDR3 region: CASSQQGRGTEAFF. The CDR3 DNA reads TGTGCCAGCAGCCAGCAGGGAAGAGGCACTGAAGCTTTCTTT.

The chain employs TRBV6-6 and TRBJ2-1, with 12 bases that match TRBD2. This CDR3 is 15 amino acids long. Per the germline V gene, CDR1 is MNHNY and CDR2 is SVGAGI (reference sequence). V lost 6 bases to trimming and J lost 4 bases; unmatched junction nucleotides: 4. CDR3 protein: CASSRLAGEYNEQFF. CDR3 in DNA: TGTGCCAGCAGCCGACTAGCGGGAGAATACAATGAGCAGTTCTTC.

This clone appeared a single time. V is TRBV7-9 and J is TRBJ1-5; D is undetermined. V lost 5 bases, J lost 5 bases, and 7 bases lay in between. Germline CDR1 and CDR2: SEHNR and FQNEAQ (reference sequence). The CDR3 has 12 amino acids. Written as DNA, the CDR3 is TGTGCCAGCAGCACTAGAGATCAGCCCCAGCATTTT. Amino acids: CASSTRDQPQHF. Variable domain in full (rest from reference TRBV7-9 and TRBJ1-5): DTGVSQNPRHKITKRGQNVTFRCDPISEHNRLYWYRQTLGQGPEFLTYFQNEAQLEKSRLLSDRFSAERPKGSFSTLEIQRTEQGDSAMYLCASSTRDQPQHFGDGTRLSIL.

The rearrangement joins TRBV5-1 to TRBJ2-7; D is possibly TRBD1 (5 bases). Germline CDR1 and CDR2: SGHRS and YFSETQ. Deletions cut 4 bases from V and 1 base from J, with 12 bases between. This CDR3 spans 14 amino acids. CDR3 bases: TGCGCCAGCAGCCACGAAGGGGTTTCCTACGAGCAGTACTTC. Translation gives CASSHEGVSYEQYF.

CDR3 residues: CASSLVASGETQYF. CDR3 coding DNA: TGTGCCAGCAGCTTAGTGGCTAGCGGAGAGACCCAGTACTTC. The rearrangement uses TRBV7-8 and TRBJ2-5, with 7 bases fitting TRBD2. Per the germline V gene, CDR1 is SGHVS and CDR2 is FQNEAQ. V dropped 1 base and J dropped 4; count of bases not matched to a gene: 3. The CDR3 spans 14 residues.

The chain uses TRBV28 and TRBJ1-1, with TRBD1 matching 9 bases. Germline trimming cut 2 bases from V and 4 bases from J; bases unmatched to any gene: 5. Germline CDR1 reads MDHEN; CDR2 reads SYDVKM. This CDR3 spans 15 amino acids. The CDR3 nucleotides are TGTGCCAGCAGTTTACTGGGACAGGGAGGCACTGAAGCTTTCTTT. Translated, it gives CASSLLGQGGTEAFF.

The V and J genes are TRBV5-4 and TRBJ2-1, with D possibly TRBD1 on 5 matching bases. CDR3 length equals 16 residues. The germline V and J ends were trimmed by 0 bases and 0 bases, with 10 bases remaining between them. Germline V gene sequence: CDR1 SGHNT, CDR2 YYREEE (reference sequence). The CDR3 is CASSLAGQGSYNEQFF. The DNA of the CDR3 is TGTGCCAGCAGCTTGGCAGGGCAGGGCTCCTACAATGAGCAGTTCTTC.

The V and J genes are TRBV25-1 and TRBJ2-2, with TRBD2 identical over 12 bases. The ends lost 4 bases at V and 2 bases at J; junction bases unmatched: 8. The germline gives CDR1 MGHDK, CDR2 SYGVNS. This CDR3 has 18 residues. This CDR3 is CASSGLAGEIRNTGELFF. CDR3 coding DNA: TGTGCCAGCAGTGGACTAGCGGGAGAAATCCGAAACACCGGGGAGCTGTTTTTT.

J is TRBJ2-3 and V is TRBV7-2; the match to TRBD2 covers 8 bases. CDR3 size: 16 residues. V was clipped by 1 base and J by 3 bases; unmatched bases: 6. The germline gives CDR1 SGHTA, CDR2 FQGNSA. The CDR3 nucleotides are TGTGCCAGCAGCTTAGTTTCCCCGGGAGGGACAGATACGCAGTATTTT. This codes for CASSLVSPGGTDTQYF.